This T cell receptor beta chain is drawn from a study of follicular helper T cells after annual influenza vaccination (TCRdb year 2017). Looking at the study overall: After each seasonal influenza vaccination, blood samples were collected on days 0, 7 and 28. Some subjects were followed across successive annual vaccinations spanning the 2013-2014, 2014-2015 and 2015-2016 seasons to study recall of cTfh clones. One week after vaccination, a second recruited cohort of roughly twelve subjects (Table S1) displayed a similar ICOS+CD38+ cTfh response. Multi-year samples were obtained from about six subjects, with two vaccination seasons covered for a few subjects and three seasons covered for two subjects. The 2015 samples were processed right after collection, while the 2013-2014 samples were cryopreserved. Overall study results and their limits: Successive annual vaccinations recalled a recurring oligoclonal ICOS+CD38+ cTfh response that included tetramer and AIM influenza-specific clonotypes. Day 7 ICOS+CD38+ clones were most often found later in ICOS-CD38- cTfh, suggesting that subset may serve as a memory reservoir. ICOS+CD38+ cTfh clonality correlated with the frequency of that population, and its change correlated with the change in circulating plasmablast frequency. Because only roughly 10-23% of the analyzed cells gave productive TCRB sequences, there was no way to sample rare clonotypes.

Receptor amplification or capture employed the immunoSEQ multiplex PCR assay. Adaptive Biotechnologies carried out TCRB amplification, library preparation, sequencing and preliminary bioinformatics at Survey level resolution. For TCRB sequencing, genomic DNA from sorted cTfh populations was amplified by multiplex PCR. In the source study's methods: Clonality was computed in R as 1 minus normalized Shannon entropy; the Gini index was calculated with the R package ineq. The overlap score was defined as the summed counts of shared sequences divided by the total counts of all sequences in both compared samples. The significance of shared clonotypes was tested with Fisher's exact test, assuming a theoretical repertoire of 10^7 TCRB sequences. TCRdb mirrors the immuneACCESS table, restricted to in-frame sequences. Some clones are absent from its copies; in checked studies, under half trace to an unresolved V gene, and the reason for the others is unknown. The V and J calls and clone size come from that table; D and trimming were worked out from the DNA. For this sample there are around 10,000 clones; roughly 90% appear just once. More than 0.4% of the sample comes from the top ten.

In the case of this clone: Its antigen has not been determined. No base quality information exists; no much larger clone differs at one position.

Including the terminal cysteine and phenylalanine, the CDR3 comprises 14 residues. Solely the CDR3 DNA is kept, with 42 bases framed from the first base. The germline V gene encodes CDR1 MNHEY and CDR2 SVGAGI. Between the V and J ends, shortened by 5 bases and 0 bases respectively, the junction contains 11 bases. Sample time point, as interpreted from the label and publication: 2015-2016 season, pre-vaccination. Seasonal inactivated influenza vaccine (Fluvarix) was administered to adults, and sorted blood CD4 subsets were tracked by TCRB sequencing before and after vaccination. To be eligible, subjects had to live in the community and must not have received influenza vaccine in the previous 6 months. Exclusions included influenza vaccine contraindications, substance abuse, HIV/AIDS, active malignancy, immunomodulatory medication and active illness such as respiratory infection. At each time point, roughly 35 to 110 mL of blood was collected. Circulating Tfh were defined as non-naive CD4+CXCR5+PD-1+ cells and sorted into ICOS+CD38+ and ICOS-CD38- fractions. Either Ficoll-Paque PLUS or SepMate separation was used to isolate PBMC. Before DNA was extracted, the cell subsets were sorted from PBMC using a BD FACS Aria.

This sample comprised CXCR5+ CD38- circulating T follicular helper cells from blood, obtained on the day of influenza vaccination. The cell subset or site label on this specimen signifies: circulating Tfh, non-naive CD4+CXCR5+PD-1+ (ICOS+CD38+ or ICOS-CD38-). The chain links TRBV6-5 with TRBJ2-7, with the D gene too uncertain to name. The TCR comes from an adult who received the influenza vaccine. The DNA sequence is TGTGCCAGCAGTCGGAGTAGGGACTCCTACGAGCAGTACTTC. Its translation is CASSRSRDSYEQYF.